The rows below give T cell receptor beta chains drawn from one sample of a study of blood T cells in healthy people across ages. TCRdb processed the 5' RACE reads anew with MiXCR; each CDR3 protein has one entry. The table shows some 1.5 million distinct CDR3 sequences, with around 40% occurring only once. The sample comprised blood. Receptor source: a young woman in good health. Both conserved end residues are part of each CDR3. A D gene is named only where the DNA matches it firmly. Clone size is shown for a subset of rows, as once, few, many or a class of expanded clone.

J: TRBJ2-7; V: TRBV7-2; D: NA; size: NA; CDR3: CASSLGVGQLYEQYF; DNA: TGTGCCAGCAGCCTAGGTGTGGGACAACTATACGAGCAGTACTTC
J: TRBJ2-5; V: TRBV5-1; D: TRBD1; size: NA; CDR3: CASGWTGAVTQYF; DNA: TGCGCCAGCGGCTGGACAGGGGCGGTGACCCAGTACTTC
J: TRBJ2-1; V: TRBV20-1; D: TRBD2; size: NA; CDR3: CSVQRREGEQFF; DNA: TGCAGTGTGCAAAGGCGGGAGGGTGAGCAGTTCTTC
J: TRBJ1-1; V: TRBV18; D: NA; size: NA; CDR3: CASSFRASNTEAFF; DNA: TGTGCCAGCTCTTTCCGGGCGAGTAACACTGAAGCTTTCTTT
J: TRBJ1-1; V: TRBV29-1; D: NA; size: few; CDR3: CSVEPRNTEAFF; DNA: TGCAGCGTTGAGCCCCGCAACACTGAAGCTTTCTTT
J: TRBJ2-3; V: TRBV25-1; D: NA; size: NA; CDR3: CASSTRGTLDTQYF; DNA: TGTGCCAGCAGTACTCGGGGGACTCTAGATACGCAGTATTTT
J: TRBJ2-1; V: TRBV28; D: TRBD2; size: NA; CDR3: CASSFPETSVYNEQFF; DNA: TGTGCCAGCAGTTTCCCCGAGACTAGCGTCTACAATGAGCAGTTCTTC
J: TRBJ2-5; V: TRBV27; D: TRBD1; size: NA; CDR3: CARSLNRGRGETQYF; DNA: TGTGCCAGAAGTTTAAACAGGGGGCGCGGAGAGACCCAGTACTTC
J: TRBJ1-2; V: TRBV4-1; D: NA; size: NA; CDR3: CASSQDGVGGYTF; DNA: TGCGCCAGCAGCCAAGATGGGGTAGGTGGCTACACCTTC
J: TRBJ2-2; V: TRBV28; D: NA; size: NA; CDR3: CASRPRQPFTGELFF; DNA: TGTGCCAGCAGACCCCGGCAGCCATTCACCGGGGAGCTGTTTTTT
J: TRBJ2-3; V: TRBV19; D: NA; size: NA; CDR3: CASRSLGVRADTQYF; DNA: TGTGCCAGTAGGAGCCTCGGGGTACGGGCAGATACGCAGTATTTT
J: TRBJ2-7; V: TRBV6-2/TRBV6-3; D: NA; size: few; CDR3: CASTPVRWDYEQYF; DNA: TGTGCCAGCACACCGGTCAGGTGGGACTACGAGCAGTACTTC
J: TRBJ2-1; V: TRBV12-3/TRBV12-4; D: NA; size: NA; CDR3: CASSSRVCNEQFF; DNA: TGTGCCAGCAGTTCAAGGGTTTGCAATGAGCAGTTCTTC
J: TRBJ2-1; V: TRBV7-2; D: NA; size: few; CDR3: CASKGGNNEQFF; DNA: TGTGCCAGCAAGGGGGGGAACAATGAGCAGTTCTTC
J: TRBJ2-5; V: TRBV20-1; D: NA; size: NA; CDR3: CSARAGAGQETQYF; DNA: TGCAGTGCTAGAGCGGGAGCGGGCCAAGAGACCCAGTACTTC
J: TRBJ1-4; V: TRBV4-1; D: NA; size: few; CDR3: CASSQGGGTKDEKLFF; DNA: TGCGCCAGCAGCCAAGGGGGGGGGACGAAGGATGAAAAACTGTTTTTT
J: TRBJ1-2; V: TRBV29-1; D: TRBD1; size: NA; CDR3: CSVSGAGQGSSYGYTF; DNA: TGCAGCGTTTCGGGGGCGGGACAGGGATCCTCCTATGGCTACACCTTC
J: TRBJ2-1; V: TRBV6-1; D: TRBD2; size: NA; CDR3: CASSRTSVNYEQFF; DNA: TGTGCCAGCAGTCGGACTAGCGTAAACTACGAGCAGTTCTTC
J: TRBJ2-7; V: TRBV20-1; D: TRBD2; size: NA; CDR3: CSARDPSGDYNEQYF; DNA: TGCAGTGCTAGAGATCCGAGCGGGGATTACAATGAGCAGTACTTC
J: TRBJ2-7; V: TRBV6-2/TRBV6-3; D: TRBD2; size: NA; CDR3: CASKDSGGLSYEQYF; DNA: TGTGCCAGCAAGGATAGCGGGGGACTCTCCTACGAGCAGTACTTC
J: TRBJ2-3; V: TRBV20-1; D: NA; size: NA; CDR3: CSARDRRLGSGDTQYF; DNA: TGCAGTGCTAGAGATAGAAGGCTCGGCAGTGGAGATACGCAGTATTTT
J: TRBJ2-3; V: TRBV7-2; D: NA; size: NA; CDR3: CASSPMGGVDTQYF; DNA: TGTGCCAGCAGCCCGATGGGGGGTGTAGATACGCAGTATTTT
J: TRBJ1-2; V: TRBV21-1; D: NA; size: NA; CDR3: CASSNTPNRGRDGYTF; DNA: TGTGCCAGCAGCAATACCCCGAACAGGGGGCGAGATGGCTACACCTTC
J: TRBJ2-7; V: TRBV15; D: TRBD1; size: NA; CDR3: CATSHRDRLYEQYF; DNA: TGTGCCACCAGCCACCGGGACAGACTCTACGAGCAGTACTTC
J: TRBJ2-3; V: TRBV24-1; D: NA; size: NA; CDR3: CATSDSLLGGTSTDTQYF; DNA: TGTGCCACCAGTGATTCCCTCCTGGGGGGAACTAGCACAGATACGCAGTATTTT
J: TRBJ2-2; V: TRBV20-1; D: TRBD2; size: NA; CDR3: CSAQRTSGVRELFF; DNA: TGCAGTGCCCAAAGGACTAGCGGGGTTCGGGAGCTGTTTTTT
J: TRBJ2-1; V: TRBV11-2; D: NA; size: NA; CDR3: CASRLPPGPVLNEQFF; DNA: TGTGCCAGCAGATTACCCCCGGGACCTGTCTTGAATGAGCAGTTCTTC
J: TRBJ2-7; V: TRBV7-2; D: NA; size: few; CDR3: CASSLINSYEQYF; DNA: TGTGCCAGCAGTTTAATCAACTCCTACGAGCAGTACTTC
J: TRBJ2-3; V: TRBV4-2; D: TRBD2; size: many; CDR3: CASSQVARTSGGDTQYF; DNA: TGTGCCAGCAGCCAAGTCGCCCGGACTAGCGGGGGAGATACGCAGTATTTT
J: TRBJ2-7; V: TRBV27; D: TRBD2; size: NA; CDR3: CASSLRGGLAYEQYF; DNA: TGTGCCAGCAGTTTACGAGGCGGACTAGCCTACGAGCAGTACTTC
J: TRBJ1-5; V: TRBV2; D: NA; size: few; CDR3: CASSDQTGDSNQPQHF; DNA: TGTGCCAGCAGTGATCAAACAGGCGATAGCAATCAGCCCCAGCATTTT
J: TRBJ2-3; V: TRBV28; D: NA; size: NA; CDR3: CASSLNRNTQYF; DNA: TGTGCCAGCAGTTTAAACCGGAATACGCAGTATTTT
J: TRBJ2-5; V: TRBV18; D: TRBD2; size: few; CDR3: CASSPASGGQETQYF; DNA: TGTGCCAGCTCACCAGCTAGCGGGGGACAAGAGACCCAGTACTTC
J: TRBJ2-1; V: TRBV20-1; D: NA; size: NA; CDR3: CSARRWEDYNEQFF; DNA: TGCAGTGCTAGAAGGTGGGAGGATTACAATGAGCAGTTCTTC
J: TRBJ2-3; V: TRBV6-6; D: TRBD2; size: few; CDR3: CASSYELAGGGDTQYF; DNA: TGTGCCAGCAGTTACGAACTAGCGGGGGGAGGAGATACGCAGTATTTT
J: TRBJ1-5; V: TRBV12-3/TRBV12-4; D: TRBD1; size: NA; CDR3: CASKDRADQPQHF; DNA: TGTGCCAGCAAAGACAGGGCGGACCAGCCCCAGCATTTT
J: TRBJ2-5; V: TRBV5-1; D: NA; size: few; CDR3: CASSLADGGYNEQYF; DNA: TGCGCCAGCAGCTTGGCCGACGGGGGCTACAATGAGCAGTACTTC
J: TRBJ2-1; V: TRBV14; D: TRBD1; size: NA; CDR3: CASSLLPGQGINEQFF; DNA: TGTGCCAGCAGCCTGTTACCGGGACAGGGGATTAATGAGCAGTTCTTC
J: TRBJ2-2; V: TRBV4-3; D: TRBD2; size: NA; CDR3: CASGLARRTGELFF; DNA: TGCGCCAGCGGACTAGCGCGAAGAACCGGGGAGCTGTTTTTT
J: TRBJ2-5; V: TRBV28; D: TRBD1; size: many; CDR3: CASRGQGDIEETQYF; DNA: TGTGCCAGCAGGGGACAGGGGGACATAGAAGAGACCCAGTACTTC
J: TRBJ1-6; V: TRBV27; D: NA; size: NA; CDR3: CASSLRGGNSPLHF; DNA: TGTGCCAGCAGTTTAAGAGGGGGTAATTCACCCCTCCACTTT
J: TRBJ1-4; V: TRBV6-5; D: NA; size: NA; CDR3: CASRPTTATNEKLFF; DNA: TGTGCCAGCAGACCGACGACAGCAACTAATGAAAAACTGTTTTTT
J: TRBJ1-2; V: TRBV12-3/TRBV12-4; D: NA; size: NA; CDR3: CASSLPGRPFYGYTF; DNA: TGTGCCAGCAGTTTACCGGGACGGCCCTTCTATGGCTACACCTTC
J: TRBJ2-4; V: TRBV18; D: NA; size: NA; CDR3: CASSPQQGQNIQYF; DNA: TGTGCCAGCTCACCCCAACAGGGTCAAAACATTCAGTACTTC
J: TRBJ2-5; V: TRBV27; D: NA; size: NA; CDR3: CASRPSAWGQETQYF; DNA: TGTGCCAGCAGACCGTCGGCATGGGGCCAAGAGACCCAGTACTTC
J: TRBJ2-1; V: TRBV4-3; D: TRBD2; size: few; CDR3: CASSSRGGYNEQFF; DNA: TGCGCCAGCAGCTCGCGGGGGGGCTACAATGAGCAGTTCTTC
J: TRBJ1-5; V: TRBV7-9; D: NA; size: NA; CDR3: CASSLGDVNQPQHF; DNA: TGTGCCAGCAGCTTAGGGGACGTCAATCAGCCCCAGCATTTT
J: TRBJ1-1; V: TRBV5-1; D: TRBD1; size: NA; CDR3: CASSLEGAVSEAFF; DNA: TGCGCCAGCAGCTTGGAGGGGGCGGTGAGTGAAGCTTTCTTT
J: TRBJ1-2; V: TRBV6-5; D: NA; size: few; CDR3: CASSYEGHGYTF; DNA: TGTGCCAGCAGTTACGAGGGGCATGGCTACACCTTC
J: TRBJ2-3; V: TRBV4-3; D: NA; size: many; CDR3: CASSQEDPDTQYF; DNA: TGCGCCAGCAGCCAAGAGGACCCAGATACGCAGTATTTT
J: TRBJ1-3; V: TRBV7-9; D: NA; size: NA; CDR3: CASSLGDGSSGNTIYF; DNA: TGTGCCAGCAGCTTAGGCGACGGCTCCTCTGGAAACACCATATATTTT
J: TRBJ2-1; V: TRBV29-1; D: TRBD2; size: NA; CDR3: CSGWTSGTNSYNEQFF; DNA: TGCAGCGGCTGGACTAGCGGGACTAACTCCTACAATGAGCAGTTCTTC
J: TRBJ2-1; V: TRBV19; D: TRBD2; size: NA; CDR3: CASSPGGDTEQFF; DNA: TGTGCCAGTAGCCCCGGGGGGGATACTGAGCAGTTCTTC
J: TRBJ2-3; V: TRBV4-1; D: TRBD2; size: few; CDR3: CASSQSQRGGTDTQYF; DNA: TGCGCCAGCAGCCAAAGCCAGCGGGGCGGCACAGATACGCAGTATTTT